These T cell receptor beta chains were read from a single sample in a study of shared clonotypes between healthy human individuals. The repertoire was sequenced with immunoSEQ multiplex PCR; TCRdb's copy has only in-frame clones and lacks some. The sample contains about 1,800,000 clones, about 95% of which appear only once. The sample taken for sequencing was naive CD8+ T cells sorted from blood. These receptors were taken from a man between 18 and 35 years old in good health. Both conserved end residues are part of each CDR3. The D gene is left open where the match is weak. Clone size is shown for a subset of rows, as once, few, many or a class of expanded clone.

DNA: TGCGCCAGCAGCTTTCGATTTTTTGCGTACGTTTTGGGGTTTCGCAATCAGCCCCAGCATTTT
CDR3: CASSFRFFAYVLGFRNQPQHF
J: TRBJ1-5
size: NA
D: NA
V: TRBV5-1

DNA: TGTGCCAGCAGCCCCACAGACAGGGGTATTTCTGAAGCTTTCTTT
CDR3: CASSPTDRGISEAFF
J: TRBJ1-1
size: NA
D: TRBD1
V: TRBV7-9

DNA: TGTGCCAGCAGTGACGGTAGCAATGAGCAGTTCTTC
CDR3: CASSDGSNEQFF
J: TRBJ2-1
size: NA
D: NA
V: TRBV2

DNA: TGTGCCAGCAGCGGGGACTCAGGGTTTAATTCACCCCTCCACTTT
CDR3: CASSGDSGFNSPLHF
J: TRBJ1-6
size: NA
D: NA
V: TRBV9

DNA: TGTGCCAGCAGTCGAGACGGATTGAGCTCCTATAATTCACCCCTCCACTTT
CDR3: CASSRDGLSSYNSPLHF
J: TRBJ1-6
size: NA
D: NA
V: TRBV2

DNA: TGTGCCAGCTCAGCGGAAGGGGCGACTCTTCGTAACTCCTACGAGCAGTACTTC
CDR3: CASSAEGATLRNSYEQYF
J: TRBJ2-7
size: once
D: NA
V: TRBV18

DNA: TGTGCCAGTAGTTTCCCATCGGGGACAGGGCTTTCGGGCGAGCAGTACTTC
CDR3: CASSFPSGTGLSGEQYF
J: TRBJ2-7
size: NA
D: TRBD1
V: TRBV19

DNA: TGTGCCAGCAGTCCCGGGGGAGCGGGAGGGCCCTCGGACAAAAACATTCAGTACTTC
CDR3: CASSPGGAGGPSDKNIQYF
J: TRBJ2-4
size: NA
D: TRBD2
V: TRBV13

DNA: TGTGCCAGCAGCGCCGGGGCAGGGCGCACTGAAGCTTTCTTT
CDR3: CASSAGAGRTEAFF
J: TRBJ1-1
size: once
D: NA
V: TRBV5-5

DNA: TGCGCCACCCTCGGGGGGACACTCCAGCATTTT
CDR3: CATLGGTLQHF
J: TRBJ1-5
size: NA
D: NA
V: TRBV10-2

DNA: TGCGCCAGCAGCTTGACAGGGATTAATGAAAAACTGTTTTTT
CDR3: CASSLTGINEKLFF
J: TRBJ1-4
size: NA
D: NA
V: TRBV5-1

DNA: TGTGCCACCAGCAGAGATAGGGGGGGCGAAAGGCATGGCTACACCTTC
CDR3: CATSRDRGGERHGYTF
J: TRBJ1-2
size: once
D: NA
V: TRBV15

DNA: TGTGCCAGCAGTTTTCGGACTCCCAAGTACAATGAGCAGTTCTTC
CDR3: CASSFRTPKYNEQFF
J: TRBJ2-1
size: once
D: NA
V: TRBV27

DNA: TGTGCCAGCAGCCCCCCCGGGACAGCCATGTCCACTGAAGCTTTCTTT
CDR3: CASSPPGTAMSTEAFF
J: TRBJ1-1
size: NA
D: TRBD1
V: TRBV5-6

DNA: TGTGCCAGCAGCCCGACGGGTGCTGTAGATACGCAGTATTTT
CDR3: CASSPTGAVDTQYF
J: TRBJ2-3
size: NA
D: NA
V: TRBV5-6

DNA: TGTGCCAGCAGCCCCCGGACTAGCGGGAACCACGAGCAGTACTTC
CDR3: CASSPRTSGNHEQYF
J: TRBJ2-7
size: NA
D: TRBD2
V: TRBV9

DNA: TGTGCCAGCACCCCTGGTTTGGGGCAACACAACACCGGGGAGCTGTTTTTT
CDR3: CASTPGLGQHNTGELFF
J: TRBJ2-2
size: NA
D: NA
V: TRBV7-9

DNA: TGCAGTGCAAACGGACAGGCGGAGCAGTTCTTC
CDR3: CSANGQAEQFF
J: TRBJ2-1
size: NA
D: TRBD1
V: TRBV20-1

DNA: TGTGCCAGCAGCTCTTCAGGGGTCGGCTACACCTTC
CDR3: CASSSSGVGYTF
J: TRBJ1-2
size: NA
D: NA
V: TRBV5-6

DNA: TGTGCCAGTAGTATAGGACTTTGGGCAGTTCAAGAGACCCAGTACTTC
CDR3: CASSIGLWAVQETQYF
J: TRBJ2-5
size: NA
D: NA
V: TRBV19

DNA: TGTGCCAGCAGCTTAGAACCCCCAGGGGGGATTTCTGGAAACACCATATATTTT
CDR3: CASSLEPPGGISGNTIYF
J: TRBJ1-3
size: NA
D: TRBD1
V: TRBV7-2

DNA: TGTGCCAGCAGCTTGGCACAGCTACAAGAGACCCAGTACTTC
CDR3: CASSLAQLQETQYF
J: TRBJ2-5
size: NA
D: NA
V: TRBV5-5

DNA: TGCGCCAGCCTTCTAGCGGGGGCCTTCACAGATACGCAGTATTTT
CDR3: CASLLAGAFTDTQYF
J: TRBJ2-3
size: NA
D: TRBD2
V: TRBV10-2

DNA: TGTGCCAGCAGCTTCGGGACAGGGGGCTGGAACGAGCAGTACTTC
CDR3: CASSFGTGGWNEQYF
J: TRBJ2-7
size: NA
D: TRBD1
V: TRBV13

DNA: TGTGCCAGCAATTGGCGGGAGGGGGACAATGAGCAGTTCTTC
CDR3: CASNWREGDNEQFF
J: TRBJ2-1
size: NA
D: TRBD2
V: TRBV6-5

DNA: TGTGCCTGGAGTACGGAGAAGGCCCTACCGGGACAGGGATATCTAAGCTCCTACGAGCAGTACTTC
CDR3: CAWSTEKALPGQGYLSSYEQYF
J: TRBJ2-7
size: NA
D: TRBD1
V: TRBV30

DNA: TGTGCCAGCAGCGCTGGTAACAGGGACACTGAAGCTTTCTTT
CDR3: CASSAGNRDTEAFF
J: TRBJ1-1
size: NA
D: NA
V: TRBV9

DNA: TGTGCCTGGAGTGCCCCCCCGGGGCGCTACACCGGGGAGCTGTTTTTT
CDR3: CAWSAPPGRYTGELFF
J: TRBJ2-2
size: NA
D: NA
V: TRBV30

DNA: TGTGCCAGCAGTCCGACAGGGAACGAAAAACTGTTTTTT
CDR3: CASSPTGNEKLFF
J: TRBJ1-4
size: once
D: TRBD1
V: TRBV28